The rows below give T cell receptor beta chains drawn from one sample of a study of blood T cell repertoires in COVID-19. The table came from immunoSEQ multiplex PCR; TCRdb's copy has only in-frame clones and leaves some out. The data hold some 250,000 clones, with 86% observed a single time. Specimen: peripheral blood. These receptors all come from a man in his 60s with acute or convalescent COVID-19. CDR3s include the opening cysteine and the closing phenylalanine or tryptophan. Clone size is given for some rows only: seen once, a few or many times, or a class if the clone is expanded.

TRBV11-2,TRBJ2-3,NA,CASSPTGGTDTQYF
TRBV7-9,TRBJ2-4,few,CASSRGSGIDAKNIQYF
TRBV10-3,TRBJ2-7,NA,CAIQGNSEQYF
TRBV28,TRBJ1-2,once,CASSLGGTRGYTF
TRBV3-1/TRBV3-2,TRBJ1-6,NA,CASSYRDRDSPLHF
TRBV19,TRBJ1-1,NA,CASNPTGTNTEAFF
TRBV6-5,TRBJ2-5,few,CASSYSIGTSVETQYF
TRBV9,TRBJ2-5,NA,CASSPGLAKSQETQYF
TRBV27,TRBJ1-1,NA,CASSLSSGRTEAFF
TRBV7-3,TRBJ2-3,NA,CASSTGLAGGFADTQYF
TRBV29-1,TRBJ2-3,NA,CSVEGGTGRTDTQYF
TRBV6-5,TRBJ2-7,NA,CASRLGQVTEQYF
TRBV12-3/TRBV12-4,TRBJ1-1,NA,CASGDRDYEAFF
TRBV7-6,TRBJ2-2,NA,CASSLGRHGELFF
TRBV4-3,TRBJ1-6,NA,CASSQLNPGQFNSPLHF
TRBV9,TRBJ1-1,few,CASSQRQELTEAFF
TRBV5-1,TRBJ2-1,once,CASSLGISFGTSGRSGPNEQFF
TRBV28,TRBJ2-7,NA,CASSFRSGSRYEQYF
TRBV20-1,TRBJ1-2,NA,CSARGQGSYTF
TRBV5-1,TRBJ1-1,NA,CASSSGTGQTEAFF
TRBV30,TRBJ1-6,once,CAWSRQGDNSPLHF
TRBV28,TRBJ2-5,NA,CASSSLAGGGSQETQYF
TRBV3-1/TRBV3-2,TRBJ1-6,NA,CASSQRDRGRDNSPLHF
TRBV7-3,TRBJ1-1,NA,CASSLTPSGTGTNTEAFF
TRBV6-5,TRBJ2-5,NA,CASSYSGLQETQYF
TRBV30,TRBJ1-1,once,CAWNNVRDRGAFF
TRBV6-4,TRBJ2-1,NA,CASSDRSASGRKNEQFF
TRBV29-1,TRBJ2-7,NA,CSVDLGKAAGKGEQYF
TRBV6-5,TRBJ1-2,NA,CASSYTRTDGYTF
TRBV27,TRBJ1-2,NA,CASSLMGQGPGDRYTF
TRBV28,TRBJ2-7,NA,CASNKGAGYEQYF
TRBV19,TRBJ1-5,NA,CASSITGVGQPQHF
TRBV11-2,TRBJ2-2,NA,CASSHGLAENTGELFF
TRBV4-1,TRBJ2-5,NA,CASSHLEGPYQETQYF
TRBV6-2/TRBV6-3,TRBJ1-1,few,CASSYSTGTEAFF
TRBV5-1,TRBJ2-7,few,CASSWSGQGKRDEQYF
TRBV7-2,TRBJ2-7,NA,CASNRQGAYEQYF
TRBV7-9,TRBJ1-1,many,CASSGGDLNTEAFF
TRBV4-2,TRBJ1-2,once,CASSQDGTGSYGYTF
TRBV12-5,TRBJ2-3,NA,CASGLVHGDEYFRGTDTQYF
TRBV6-6,TRBJ1-2,NA,CASSVQGAGGGYTF
TRBV5-1,TRBJ2-3,NA,CASSSSGGLTDTQYF
TRBV30,TRBJ1-2,NA,CAHWGRKGSNYGYTF
TRBV27,TRBJ2-3,NA,CASSFLAARTDTQYF
TRBV11-3,TRBJ2-1,NA,CASSWVERSYNEQFF
TRBV7-2,TRBJ2-1,NA,CASSPRGGHEQFF
TRBV18,TRBJ1-1,NA,CASSPSGLNTEAFF
TRBV27,TRBJ2-7,NA,CASHEIGAGHEQYF